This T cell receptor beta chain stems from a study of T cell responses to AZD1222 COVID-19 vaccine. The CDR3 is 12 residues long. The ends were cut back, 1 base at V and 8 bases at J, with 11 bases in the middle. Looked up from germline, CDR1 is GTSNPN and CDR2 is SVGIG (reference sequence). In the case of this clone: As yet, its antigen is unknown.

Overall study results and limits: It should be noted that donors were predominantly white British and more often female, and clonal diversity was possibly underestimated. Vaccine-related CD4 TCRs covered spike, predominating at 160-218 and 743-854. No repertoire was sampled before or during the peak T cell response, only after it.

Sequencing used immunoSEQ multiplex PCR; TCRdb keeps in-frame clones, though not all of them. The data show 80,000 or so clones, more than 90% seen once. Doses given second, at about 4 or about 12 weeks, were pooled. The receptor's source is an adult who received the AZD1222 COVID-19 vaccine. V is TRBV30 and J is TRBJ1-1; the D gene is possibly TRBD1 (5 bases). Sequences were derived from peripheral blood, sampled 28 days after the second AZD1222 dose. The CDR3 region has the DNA TGTGCCTGGAGTGATCTTGGGGGAGAAGCTTTCTTT. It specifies CAWSDLGGEAFF.